Listed below are T cell receptor beta chains from one sample, sequenced in a study of blood T cell repertoires in COVID-19. Some clones are missing from TCRdb's copy, which holds only in-frame ones; the method was immunoSEQ multiplex PCR. The profile shows some 270,000 clones, 80% to 95% of them singletons. Input material: PBMCs or T cells enriched from blood (not recorded which). These receptors all stem from a man between 35 and 55 years old who had been exposed to COVID-19. The CDR3 runs from the conserved cysteine through the conserved F or W.

>TRBJ1-4|TRBV28
CASSYRTATNEKLFF
>TRBJ1-6|TRBV28
CASSSLKGAETLHF
>TRBJ2-7|TRBV14
CASSRDRGNEQYF
>TRBJ2-3|TRBV19
CASSMPTGRGAQYTQYF
>TRBJ2-7|TRBV11-2
CASSLGQGASEQYF
>TRBJ2-3|TRBV7-9
CASKAVLAGTTDTQYF
>TRBJ1-6|TRBV7-8
CASSLSGTGAPSPLHF
>TRBJ1-5|TRBV6-5
CASSYIGSNQPQHF
>TRBJ1-5|TRBV7-8
CASSFTGIDQPQHF
>TRBJ2-7|TRBV5-6
CASRLQGREQYF
>TRBJ1-6|TRBV7-9
CASTETGRLSSPLHF
>TRBJ2-5|TRBV9
CASSVEAGPGKTQYF
>TRBJ2-5|TRBV9
CASSPLRGETQYF
>TRBJ1-4|TRBV28
CASSLGQTSTNEKLFF
>TRBJ2-2|TRBV19
CASSNHGGTGELFF
>TRBJ1-1|TRBV11-2
CASSLQQGANTEAFF
>TRBJ2-7|TRBV7-8
CASSLTSDIFYEQYF
>TRBJ2-7|TRBV27
CASRPGHLYEQYF
>TRBJ1-1|TRBV6-5
CASRPNRNTEAFF
>TRBJ2-3|TRBV9
CASSVRSVITDTQYF
>TRBJ2-1|TRBV19
CASSILRAHEQFF
>TRBJ2-7|TRBV9
CASSVKAGYEQYF
>TRBJ2-3|TRBV4-3
CASSQLPGLPTDTQYF
>TRBJ2-1|TRBV5-6
CASSQNPNEQFF
>TRBJ2-2|TRBV2
CASSQGDVGELFF
>TRBJ2-5|TRBV2
CASSDEETQYF
>TRBJ2-3|TRBV28
CASYPPRGSADTQYF